The subject of this entry is one T cell receptor (beta chain). Its antigen remains undetermined. Base qualities were left out, and no much larger clone turns up one base away. This sample is drawn from a study of shared clonotypes between healthy human individuals (dated by TCRdb to between 2020 and 2021). Context from the whole study: The cohort comprised two women and a few men aged 18 to 49 years. Per donor, three plates each were used for CD4 naive and CD4 memory, two for CD8 naive, and one for CD8 memory. To estimate repertoire size and how much clonotype sharing occurs between individuals, the study deeply sequenced the blood TCR repertoires of several healthy adults. To increase sequencing depth and limit assay-specific biases, different laboratories used diverse techniques to prepare libraries and sequence TCR repertoires. Between about 0.8 and 9.5 billion PBMCs per donor were obtained by leukapheresis. Points the paper makes about the study in general: The small number of donors limited the genetic and exposure-history diversity represented. Only blood was sampled, and tissue TCR repertoires likely differ from those in blood. Rarefaction of sorted-subset datasets indicated incomplete sequencing despite the large sequencing depth. Compared with non-shared clonotypes, the clonotypes found in all four sorted-subset donors had higher generation probabilities. Estimated clonotype richness was generally larger for naive than for memory subsets. Pairwise subsampling led to the expectation that sequencing depth would affect the degree of clonotype sharing among donors. Roughly 5.2% of naive CD4, 3.5% of naive CD8, 2.3% of memory CD4, and 0.35% to 0.4% of memory CD8 clonotypes were shared across a few donors.

The CDR3 covers 13 residues, taking in both the cysteine and the phenylalanine. The kept DNA is CDR3 alone, 39 bases in frame from the first base. V is reduced by 4 bases and J by 6 bases, leaving a spacing of 13 bases between them. For CDR1 and CDR2, the germline V gene lists SGHRS and YFSETQ. Using the deep immunoSEQ assay, multiplex PCR amplified TCR CDR3 regions from genomic DNA. Extracted genomic DNA from each cell subset was spread evenly across all wells of several immunoSEQ 96-well plates, with each plate serving as a replicate. For sorted subsets, 200 to 250 ng of genomic DNA, equivalent to 30,000 or so T cell genomes, went into each replicate PCR. The purified libraries were quantified using a Qubit 3.0 fluorometer, sized with a Bioanalyzer 2100, and then quantified again using the KAPA Library Quantification kit. Every immunoSEQ 96-well plate was sequenced on a separate single-read 150-cycle Illumina NextSeq 550 flow cell. The paper's data handling went like this. Because only junctional sequences without quality scores were contained in the immunoSEQ output, filtering matching that applied to full-length reads could not be performed. To assign V/J genes and CDR3, sequences were annotated using PyIR, a Python wrapper for IgBLAST v1.9, with IMGT germline references. Reads were filtered out if the reads had weak V/J assignments (E-value above 1e-6), no CDR3, stop codons, out-of-frame junctions, or ambiguous translated residues. V3J clonotypes were defined by identical inferred V gene, J gene, and CDR3 amino acid sequence. Percentage overlap between repertoires was computed as shared unique clonotypes divided by the size of the smaller repertoire. RTK rarefaction, the Chao1 estimator, and Recon v2.1 estimates of unobserved clonotypes were used to assess repertoire richness. Generation probabilities were computed with OLGA for all TCRbeta clonotypes obtained by the gDNA method from several donors. TCRdb carries this immuneACCESS record with in-frame sequences only. Its versions omit some clonotypes, under half of them owing to an unresolved V gene in the studies checked, with the rest unexplained. From that table come the V and J calls and clone size; the DNA was used to work out D and trimming. This sample comprises about 2 million clones, 85% to 95% of them detected only once. The ten largest clones add up to 0.1% to 0.15% of the sample.

The donors were healthy, HIV-negative adults who had no recently reported acute infections or vaccinations. Every donor was a Caucasian adult living in Nashville, Tennessee, USA. CD4+ T cells were enriched by magnetic negative selection; naive cells were then positively selected on CD45RA, and the negative fraction formed the memory subset. Blood was obtained by leukapheresis, after which PBMCs were separated by Ficoll-Histopaque density gradient centrifugation and cryopreserved in liquid nitrogen vapor phase. Analytical flow cytometry was used to check the purity and quantity of each magnetically sorted T cell population. Each sorted fraction had its genomic DNA isolated and then quantified by UV absorbance on a Nanodrop 2000c.

Material: naive CD4+ T cells sorted from blood. The cell subset or site label for this specimen denotes: CD45RA+ positively selected. This clonotype was sampled from a man younger than 35 in good health. In this chain, TRBV5-1 is recombined with TRBJ1-2, with the identity of the D gene unclear. DNA sequence: TGCGCCAGCAGCCCGGCAAGGATCCATGGCTACACCTTC. Translation gives CASSPARIHGYTF.